The 30 T cell receptor beta chains presented below share a single source sample, sequenced in a study of blood T cell repertoires in COVID-19. The table came from immunoSEQ multiplex PCR; TCRdb's copy has only in-frame clones and leaves some out. The data show 210,000 or so clones, roughly nine tenths seen once. Sequenced material: peripheral blood. The receptors stem from a man in his forties with active or convalescent COVID-19.

The chain employs TRBV19 and TRBJ1-4; TRBD1 matches 11 bases. The trim removed 5 bases at V and 10 bases at J, leaving 9 bases unmatched. The CDR3 runs 15 residues. The germline gives CDR1 LNHDA, CDR2 SQIVND (reference sequence). The CDR3, as DNA: TGTGCCAGTAGTCGGAAGGACAGGGGGCGTCGAAAACTGTTTTTT. It specifies CASSRKDRGRRKLFF. Full variable domain (outside the CDR3, taken from reference TRBV19 and TRBJ1-4): DGGITQSPKYLFRKEGQNVTLSCEQNLNHDAMYWYRQDPGQGLRLIYYSQIVNDFQKGDIAEGYSVSREKKESFPLTVTSAQKNPTAFYLCASSRKDRGRRKLFFGSGTQLSVL.

The V gene is TRBV18, the J gene TRBJ2-3; the match to TRBD1 covers 10 bases. The CDR3 runs 15 residues. Trimming removed 3 bases from V and 2 bases from J; junction bases left unmatched: 2. Germline V gives CDR1 KGHSH, CDR2 LQKENI. CDR3 amino acids: CASSPGQGNTDTQYF. CDR3 sequence (DNA): TGTGCCAGCTCACCGGGACAGGGGAACACAGATACGCAGTATTTT.

This chain links TRBV24-1 with TRBJ2-1, with TRBD2 as a possible D gene (5 bases). CDR1 is KGHDR and CDR2 is SFDVKD in the germline V gene. CDR3 length: 15 residues. Trimming shortened V by 1 base and J by 5 bases, and 11 bases separated the two germline ends. CDR3 sequence reads: CATSDFDPRDNEQFF. For the CDR3, the DNA is TGTGCCACCAGTGATTTCGACCCGAGGGACAATGAGCAGTTCTTC.

V and J are TRBV19 and TRBJ2-7; perhaps TRBD2 as D (6 bases). The V end was cut by 5 bases, the J end by 2 bases, with 13 bases between. The CDR3 is made up of 14 amino acids. The germline gives CDR1 LNHDA, CDR2 SQIVND (reference sequence). The CDR3 region is CASSPAAGPYEQYF. CDR3 nucleotide sequence: TGTGCCAGTAGTCCCGCTGCGGGGCCCTACGAGCAGTACTTC.

This clone was counted a single time. The chain couples TRBV9 to TRBJ1-1, with a weak D call TRBD1 (6 bases). Germline CDR1 reads SGDLS; CDR2 reads YYNGEE. This CDR3 has 14 residues. V lost 4 bases and J lost 2, with 12 bases in between. CDR3 amino acids: CASSTTGFNTEAFF. CDR3 DNA sequence: TGTGCCAGCAGCACGACAGGTTTCAACACTGAAGCTTTCTTT.

The chain has TRBV28 and TRBJ1-2; D might be TRBD1 (6 bases). Looked up from germline, CDR1 is MDHEN and CDR2 is SYDVKM. The CDR3 covers 15 residues. V was trimmed by 3 bases and J by 6 bases, leaving 17 bases between them. As DNA, the CDR3 is TGTGCCAGCAGTTTGCCGGGGGGCGATAGGAATGGCTACACCTTC. It codes for CASSLPGGDRNGYTF.

The chain employs TRBV18 and TRBJ1-1; no definite D call. The germline gives CDR1 KGHSH, CDR2 LQKENI. V lost 3 bases and J lost 3, with 8 bases in between. This CDR3 contains 13 residues. In DNA form, the CDR3 reads TGTGCCAGCTCACCCGAGCGATACACTGAAGCTTTCTTT. Its translation is CASSPERYTEAFF.

With respect to this clone: Other nucleotide sequences from this sample produce the same CDR3. J is TRBJ1-1 and V is TRBV28; no reliable D call. The CDR3 runs 12 residues. The V gene lost 1 base and the J gene lost 3 bases, with 3 bases spanning the gap. Per the germline V gene, CDR1 is MDHEN and CDR2 is SYDVKM. The CDR3 loop reads CASSLSYTEAFF. CDR3 in DNA: TGTGCCAGCAGTTTATCGTACACTGAAGCTTTCTTT.

The chain couples TRBV3-1 (or the pseudogene TRBV3-2) to TRBJ1-1; the match to TRBD1 covers 8 bases. Germline assignment: CDR1 LGHDT and CDR2 YNNKEL (reference sequence). The CDR3 has 14 amino acids. J lost 4 bases, V lost 5 bases, and 6 bases had no gene match. The CDR3 region is CASSYGQGSTEAFF. CDR3 bases: TGTGCCAGCAGCTACGGACAGGGAAGCACTGAAGCTTTCTTT.

V is TRBV19 and J is TRBJ1-6; no definite D call. Germline-derived CDR1 and CDR2 are LNHDA and SQIVND (reference sequence). The CDR3 runs to 13 residues. V gave up 7 bases and J gave up 6 bases, with 10 bases separating them. The CDR3 reads CASNSGGNSPLHF. CDR3 nucleotide sequence: TGTGCCAGTAATTCCGGTGGTAATTCACCCCTCCACTTT. The full variable domain, with the rest looked up from reference TRBV19 and TRBJ1-6, is DGGITQSPKYLFRKEGQNVTLSCEQNLNHDAMYWYRQDPGQGLRLIYYSQIVNDFQKGDIAEGYSVSREKKESFPLTVTSAQKNPTAFYLCASNSGGNSPLHFGNGTRLTVT.

The chain carries TRBV9 and TRBJ1-1; D is perhaps TRBD1 (5 bases). Germline V gives CDR1 SGDLS, CDR2 YYNGEE. CDR3 length: 13 residues. V was clipped by 0 bases and J by 14 bases, with 17 bases between them. The CDR3 DNA sequence: TGTGCCAGCAGCGTAGCTACTTTGGGGGGGATGTTCTTT. Translated: CASSVATLGGMFF.

The chain combines TRBV9 with TRBJ2-2, with D perhaps matching TRBD1 (5 bases). CDR1 SGDLS and CDR2 YYNGEE come from the germline V gene. This CDR3 has 14 residues. Trimming removed 4 bases at V and 1 base at J, with 8 bases between. The CDR3 DNA reads as TGTGCCAGCAGCCCCCAGGGGAACACCGGGGAGCTGTTTTTT. Translated: CASSPQGNTGELFF.

This sequence joins TRBV10-2 and TRBJ2-7, with 11 bases that match TRBD1. The junction had 10 bases not matched to a gene; V was cut back by 4 bases and J by 5 bases. Germline values: CDR1 WSHSY, CDR2 SAAADI. The CDR3 totals 16 residues. Here the CDR3 DNA reads TGCGCCAGCAGTGGGAGGGACAGGGGGTCGGGAAACGAGCAGTACTTC. This gives the protein CASSGRDRGSGNEQYF.

This clone was seen once. This rearrangement joins TRBV10-2 to TRBJ1-1; possibly TRBD1 for D (6 bases). The V and J ends lost 4 bases and 0 bases respectively, with 9 bases between them. The length of the CDR3 is 14 residues. Germline CDR1 reads WSHSY; CDR2 reads SAAADI. The CDR3 sequence is CASSVQGLNTEAFF. CDR3 DNA sequence: TGCGCCAGCAGTGTTCAGGGGCTGAACACTGAAGCTTTCTTT.

V gene TRBV5-1 combines with J gene TRBJ1-2, with D possibly TRBD1 on 5 matching bases. Between the trimmed V and J ends, which lost 1 base and 2 bases, there was a span of 9 bases. Germline V gene sequence: CDR1 SGHRS, CDR2 YFSETQ. CDR3 size: 14 residues. The CDR3 reads CASSLHSGNYGYTF. CDR3 coding DNA: TGCGCCAGCAGCTTGCATTCAGGGAACTATGGCTACACCTTC.

Details on this clone: This specimen includes other DNA sequences encoding the same CDR3. The chain combines TRBV7-3 with TRBJ1-1; tentative D call: TRBD1 (6 bases). The CDR3 runs to 14 residues. Trimming removed 2 bases from V and 3 bases from J, with 10 bases in between. Germline loops: CDR1 SGHTA, CDR2 FQGTGA. DNA of the CDR3: TGTGCCAGCAGCTTAGTAGCAGGGGACACTGAAGCTTTCTTT. Translating it yields CASSLVAGDTEAFF.

This sequence joins TRBV15 and TRBJ2-5; 8 bases line up with TRBD1. Germline V CDR1 and CDR2: LNHNV, YYDKDF (reference sequence). J lost 5 bases, V lost 1 base, and 9 bases had no gene match. The CDR3 has 16 residues. This CDR3 reads CATSRGGQGSIETQYF. The CDR3 DNA follows: TGTGCCACCAGCAGAGGAGGACAGGGTTCTATTGAGACCCAGTACTTC.

J is TRBJ1-6 and V is TRBV7-3, with D tentatively TRBD1 (5 bases). V lost 5 bases to trimming and J lost 7 bases, with 12 bases between them. The CDR3 extends over 14 amino acids. Germline V gives CDR1 SGHTA, CDR2 FQGTGA. The CDR3 DNA sequence: TGTGCCAGCAGCCCCCAGGGAGGAAATTCACCCCTCCACTTT. This encodes CASSPQGGNSPLHF.

The gene calls are TRBV30 and TRBJ2-2, with D hard to call. The CDR3 contains 13 residues. V shed 7 bases and J shed 6 bases, with 15 bases lying between them. Germline loops: CDR1 GTSNPN, CDR2 SVGIG (reference sequence). CDR3 coding DNA: TGTGCCTCTCAGTCAACGCTCCCCGGGGAGCTGTTTTTT. It codes for CASQSTLPGELFF.

The chain uses TRBV30 and TRBJ2-3; TRBD2 might be the D (6 bases). V was trimmed by 0 bases and J by 1 base, leaving 17 bases between them. The CDR3 length is 17 residues. Germline loops: CDR1 GTSNPN, CDR2 SVGIG (reference sequence). The CDR3 bases are TGTGCCTGGAGTGTAAGTCCCGGAGGGGAGCGCACAGATACGCAGTATTTT. Protein sequence: CAWSVSPGGERTDTQYF.

The rearrangement joins TRBV7-8 to TRBJ1-3, with no clear D. This CDR3 spans 14 amino acids. Trimming took off 7 bases at V and 0 bases at J, with 10 bases between the two ends. Germline V gene sequence: CDR1 SGHVS, CDR2 FQNEAQ. This CDR3 is CASIENYSGNTIYF. The DNA of the CDR3 is TGTGCCAGCATCGAGAACTACTCTGGAAACACCATATATTTT.

This clone was seen a handful of times. The chain joins TRBV6-5 to TRBJ2-2; perhaps TRBD2 as D (6 bases). Trimming pared 6 bases from V and 6 bases from J, leaving 14 bases between. Germline CDR1 reads MNHEY; CDR2 reads SVGAGI. The CDR3 totals 14 residues. In DNA, the CDR3 is TGTGCCAGCAGGGTCGGAGCGGGTCCCGGGGAGCTGTTTTTT. It yields the protein CASRVGAGPGELFF.

This chain joins TRBV27 and TRBJ1-5; TRBD1 matches at 9 bases. CDR1 MNHEY and CDR2 SMNVEV come from the germline V gene (reference sequence). Germline trimming cut 6 bases from V and 7 bases from J; bases unmatched to any gene: 10. There are 15 residues in the CDR3. DNA for the CDR3: TGTGCCAGCAGGACACAGGGGGCTTTAGCCCAGCCCCAGCATTTT. Translation: CASRTQGALAQPQHF.

The rearrangement links TRBV18 to TRBJ2-2, with 11 bases fitting TRBD2. The V gene end was trimmed by 4 bases and the J gene end by 1 base; junction bases not matched to a gene: 2. Germline assignment: CDR1 KGHSH and CDR2 LQKENI. This CDR3 has 16 residues. The CDR3 nucleotides are TGTGCCAGCTCACTAGGACTAGCGGGGAACACCGGGGAGCTGTTTTTT. As protein: CASSLGLAGNTGELFF.

CDR3 DNA: TGTGCCAGCAGTTTATCGAAGGGGGCCCTTGAGCAGTTCTTC. Translating gives CASSLSKGALEQFF. The chain links TRBV27 to TRBJ2-1, with 7 bases fitting TRBD1. The CDR3 extends over 14 amino acids. V shed 0 bases, J shed 9 bases, and the junction held 5 bases outside the gene matches. Germline CDR1 and CDR2: MNHEY and SMNVEV (reference sequence).

The V call is TRBV19, the J call TRBJ1-1, with 7 bases identical to TRBD1. V gave up 7 bases and J gave up 0 bases; unmatched junction bases: 8. The germline gives CDR1 LNHDA, CDR2 SQIVND (reference sequence). There are 15 residues in the CDR3. CDR3 in DNA: TGTGCCAGTACTACCAGGGGGTGGGTGAACACTGAAGCTTTCTTT. Translated, it gives CASTTRGWVNTEAFF.

The V call is TRBV19, the J call TRBJ2-2; TRBD2 matches at 9 bases. The CDR3 loop spans 17 amino acids. Germline V gene lookup returns CDR1 LNHDA and CDR2 SQIVND (reference sequence). Losses at the gene ends were 6 bases for V and 4 bases for J; bases not matched to a gene: 12. The CDR3 nucleotides are TGTGCCAGTAGCTTCGTTAGCGGGGGCGAACTCACCGGGGAGCTGTTTTTT. Amino acids: CASSFVSGGELTGELFF.

The rearrangement uses TRBV19 and TRBJ1-5; 7 positions agree with TRBD1. Trimming took 7 bases from V and 2 from J; bases not matched to a gene: 8. The CDR3 has 15 amino acids. From germline, CDR1 is LNHDA and CDR2 SQIVND (reference sequence). The chain's CDR3 is CASTLDRTGNQPQHF. Here the CDR3 DNA reads TGTGCCAGTACTTTGGACAGGACGGGCAATCAGCCCCAGCATTTT. The full variable domain, with the rest looked up from reference TRBV19 and TRBJ1-5, is DGGITQSPKYLFRKEGQNVTLSCEQNLNHDAMYWYRQDPGQGLRLIYYSQIVNDFQKGDIAEGYSVSREKKESFPLTVTSAQKNPTAFYLCASTLDRTGNQPQHFGDGTRLSIL.

V usage is TRBV19 and J usage is TRBJ2-5; 7 bases map to TRBD1. Germline V gives CDR1 LNHDA, CDR2 SQIVND (reference sequence). This CDR3 has 15 residues. The V gene end was trimmed by 5 bases and the J gene end by 4 bases; junction bases not matched to a gene: 10. CDR3 bases: TGTGCCAGTAGTCACAGGGGCCGGACCTCAGAGACCCAGTACTTC. Translation: CASSHRGRTSETQYF.

J is TRBJ2-1 and V is TRBV7-9; D perhaps matches TRBD1 (5 bases). In germline, CDR1 is SEHNR, CDR2 FQNEAQ (reference sequence). V lost 1 base and J lost 3, with 16 bases in between. CDR3 size: 17 residues. In nucleotides, the CDR3 is TGTGCCAGCAGCTTAGGGGGCTCAGGTCCCTTCTACAATGAGCAGTTCTTC. Residues: CASSLGGSGPFYNEQFF.